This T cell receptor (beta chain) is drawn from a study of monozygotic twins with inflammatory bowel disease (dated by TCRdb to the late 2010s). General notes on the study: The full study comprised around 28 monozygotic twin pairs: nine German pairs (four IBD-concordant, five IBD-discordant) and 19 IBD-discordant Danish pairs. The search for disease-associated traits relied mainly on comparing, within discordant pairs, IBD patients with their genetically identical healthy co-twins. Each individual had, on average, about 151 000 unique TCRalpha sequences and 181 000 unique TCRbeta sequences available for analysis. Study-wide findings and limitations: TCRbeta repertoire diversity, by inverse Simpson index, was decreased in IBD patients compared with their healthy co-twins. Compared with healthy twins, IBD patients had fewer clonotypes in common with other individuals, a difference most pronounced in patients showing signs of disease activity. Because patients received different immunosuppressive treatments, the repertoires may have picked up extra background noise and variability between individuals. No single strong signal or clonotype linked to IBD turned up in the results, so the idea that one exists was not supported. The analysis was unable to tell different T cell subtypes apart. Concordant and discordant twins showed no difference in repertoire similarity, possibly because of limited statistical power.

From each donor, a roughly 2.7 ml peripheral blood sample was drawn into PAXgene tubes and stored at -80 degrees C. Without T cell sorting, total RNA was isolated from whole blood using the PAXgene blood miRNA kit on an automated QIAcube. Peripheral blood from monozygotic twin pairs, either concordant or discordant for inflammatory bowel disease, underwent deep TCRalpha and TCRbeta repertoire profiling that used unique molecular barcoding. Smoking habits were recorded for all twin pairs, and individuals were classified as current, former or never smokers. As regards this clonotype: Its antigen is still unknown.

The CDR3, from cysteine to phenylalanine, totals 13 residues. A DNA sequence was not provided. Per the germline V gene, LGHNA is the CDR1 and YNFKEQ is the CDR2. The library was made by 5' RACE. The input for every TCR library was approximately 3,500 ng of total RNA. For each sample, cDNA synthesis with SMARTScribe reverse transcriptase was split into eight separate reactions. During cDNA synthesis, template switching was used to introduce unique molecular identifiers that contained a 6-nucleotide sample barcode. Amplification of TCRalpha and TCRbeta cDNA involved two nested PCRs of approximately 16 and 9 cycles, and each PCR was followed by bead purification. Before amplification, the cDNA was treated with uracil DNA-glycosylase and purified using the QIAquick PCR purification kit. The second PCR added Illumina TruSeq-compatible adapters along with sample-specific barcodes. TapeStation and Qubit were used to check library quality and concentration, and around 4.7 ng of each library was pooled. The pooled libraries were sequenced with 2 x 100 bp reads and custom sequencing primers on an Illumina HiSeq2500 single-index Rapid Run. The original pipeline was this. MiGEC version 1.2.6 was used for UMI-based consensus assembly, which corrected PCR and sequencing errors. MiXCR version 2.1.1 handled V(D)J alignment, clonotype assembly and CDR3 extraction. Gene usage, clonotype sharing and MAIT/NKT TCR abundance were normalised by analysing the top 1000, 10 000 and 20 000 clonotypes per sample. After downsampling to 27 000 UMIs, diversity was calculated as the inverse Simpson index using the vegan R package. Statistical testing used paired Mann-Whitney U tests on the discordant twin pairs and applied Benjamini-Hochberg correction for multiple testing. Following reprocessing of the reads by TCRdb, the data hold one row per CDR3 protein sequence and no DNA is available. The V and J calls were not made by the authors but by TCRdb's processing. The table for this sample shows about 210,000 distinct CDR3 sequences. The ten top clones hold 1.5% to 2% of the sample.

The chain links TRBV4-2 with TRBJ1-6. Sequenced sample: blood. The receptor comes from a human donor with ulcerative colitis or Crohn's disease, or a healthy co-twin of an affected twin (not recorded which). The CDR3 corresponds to CASSQETGSPLHF.